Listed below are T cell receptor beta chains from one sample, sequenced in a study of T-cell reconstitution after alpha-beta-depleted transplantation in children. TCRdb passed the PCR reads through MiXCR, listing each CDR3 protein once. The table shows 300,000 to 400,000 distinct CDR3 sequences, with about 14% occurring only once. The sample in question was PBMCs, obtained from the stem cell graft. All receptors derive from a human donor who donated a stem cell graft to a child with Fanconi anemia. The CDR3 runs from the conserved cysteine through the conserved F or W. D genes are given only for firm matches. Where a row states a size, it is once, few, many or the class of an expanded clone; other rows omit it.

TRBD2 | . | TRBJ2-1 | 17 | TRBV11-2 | CASNDPGGGGSYNEQFF | TGTGCCAGCAACGACCCAGGTGGGGGGGGATCCTACAATGAGCAGTTCTTC
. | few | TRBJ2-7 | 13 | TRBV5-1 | CASSLSAGPEQYF | TGCGCCAGCAGCTTGAGCGCGGGCCCCGAGCAGTACTTC
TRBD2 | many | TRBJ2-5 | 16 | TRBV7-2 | CASSSEGSGGQETQYF | TGTGCCAGCAGCTCTGAAGGTAGCGGGGGACAAGAGACCCAGTACTTC
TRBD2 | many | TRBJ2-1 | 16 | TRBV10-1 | CASSELASGSYNEQFF | TGCGCCAGCAGTGAGCTAGCTAGCGGCTCCTACAATGAGCAGTTCTTC
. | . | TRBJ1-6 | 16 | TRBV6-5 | CASSYSRDAAISPLHF | TGTGCCAGCAGTTACTCAAGGGATGCGGCCATTTCACCCCTCCACTTT
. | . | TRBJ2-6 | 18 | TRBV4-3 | CASSQVEWDGSGANVLTF | TGCGCCAGCAGCCAAGTAGAGTGGGATGGTTCTGGGGCCAACGTCCTGACTTTC
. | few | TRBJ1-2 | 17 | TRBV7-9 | CASSLEGTLRPNYGYTF | TGTGCCAGCAGCTTAGAGGGGACCCTGCGGCCTAACTATGGCTACACCTTC
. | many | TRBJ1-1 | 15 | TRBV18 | CASSPATDLNTEAFF | TGTGCCAGCTCACCAGCGACAGACCTGAACACTGAAGCTTTCTTT
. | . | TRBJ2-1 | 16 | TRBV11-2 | CASSSDSGGYYNEQFF | TGTGCCAGCAGCTCCGATTCAGGGGGGTACTACAATGAGCAGTTCTTC
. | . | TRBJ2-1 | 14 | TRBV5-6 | CASSLVGAGREQFF | TGTGCCAGCAGCTTGGTGGGGGCGGGGCGTGAGCAGTTCTTC
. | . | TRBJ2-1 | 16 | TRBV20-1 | CSARDLLAIMVNEQFF | TGCAGTGCTAGAGACCTACTGGCTATCATGGTCAATGAGCAGTTCTTC
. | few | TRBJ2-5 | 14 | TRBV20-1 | CSATKGGPQETQYF | TGCAGTGCCACGAAAGGGGGGCCCCAAGAGACCCAGTACTTC
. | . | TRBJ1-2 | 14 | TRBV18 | CASSPWATNYGYTF | TGTGCCAGCTCACCATGGGCAACTAACTATGGCTACACCTTC
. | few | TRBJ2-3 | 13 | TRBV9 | CASSVASSDTQYF | TGTGCCAGCAGCGTAGCGTCCTCAGATACGCAGTATTTT
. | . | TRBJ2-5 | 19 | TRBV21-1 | CASSPREKITGSYQETQYF | TGTGCCAGCAGCCCGCGGGAAAAAATTACCGGCTCCTACCAAGAGACCCAGTACTTC
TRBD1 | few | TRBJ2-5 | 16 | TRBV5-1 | CASSVRDRGRGETQYF | TGCGCCAGCAGCGTCAGGGACAGGGGGCGAGGAGAGACCCAGTACTTC
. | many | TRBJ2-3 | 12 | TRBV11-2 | CASSFERDKQYF | TGTGCCAGCAGCTTCGAGAGGGACAAGCAGTATTTT
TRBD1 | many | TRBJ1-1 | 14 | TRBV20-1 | CSARDVQGGIEAFF | TGCAGTGCTAGAGATGTGCAGGGGGGGATTGAAGCTTTCTTT
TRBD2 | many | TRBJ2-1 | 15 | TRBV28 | CATSGMGSSYNEQFF | TGTGCCACCAGCGGGATGGGTAGCTCCTACAATGAGCAGTTCTTC
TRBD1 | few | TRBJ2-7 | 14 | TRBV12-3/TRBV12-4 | CASSLRQGTGEQYF | TGTGCCAGCAGTTTGAGACAGGGCACGGGTGAGCAGTACTTC
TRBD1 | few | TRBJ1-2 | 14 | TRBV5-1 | CASSLAGGSGGYTF | TGCGCCAGCAGCTTGGCAGGGGGGAGTGGTGGCTACACCTTC
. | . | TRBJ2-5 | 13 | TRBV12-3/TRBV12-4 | CASSLDHQETQYF | TGTGCCAGCAGCCTGGACCACCAAGAGACCCAGTACTTC
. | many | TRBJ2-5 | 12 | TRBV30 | CAWRGAEETQYF | TGTGCCTGGAGAGGCGCGGAAGAGACCCAGTACTTC
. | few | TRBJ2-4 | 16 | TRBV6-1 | CASRARTVAAKNIQYF | TGTGCCAGCAGGGCCAGGACCGTCGCAGCCAAAAACATTCAGTACTTC
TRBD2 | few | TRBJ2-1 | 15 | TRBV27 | CASSFSLAGGYEQFF | TGTGCCAGCAGTTTCAGCCTAGCGGGGGGATATGAGCAGTTCTTC